The clone carrying this T cell receptor (beta chain) occurred a few times. Its antigen is not known. This CDR3 has 19 amino acids. Trimming stripped 2 bases from V and 4 bases from J, with 24 bases between. Germline loops: CDR1 SNHLY, CDR2 FYNNEI. For TCR beta, libraries came from quantitative 5'-RACE with molecular barcodes. Each CDR3 protein gets one entry after TCRdb re-called the 5' RACE reads with MiXCR. The repertoire consists of tens of thousands of distinct CDR3 sequences, with under 40% occurring once and the leading ten covering about 48%. The data originate from a study of CD8 T cells in ankylosing spondylitis. Study results and caveats: Significantly higher representation of disease-linked clones was reported for matched ankylosing spondylitis synovial fluid. A motif in TCR beta, a set of several highly homologous variants, appeared characteristic of ankylosing spondylitis blood. Reactive arthritis synovial fluid and blood previously showed some of these motif variants.

The chain joins TRBV2 to TRBJ2-1, with D perhaps assigned TRBD1 or TRBD2 (6 bases each). Sequencing used synovial fluid, either unsorted or a sorted T cell fraction (not recorded which). This sequence originates from a male donor with ankylosing spondylitis. CDR3 in amino acids: CASSEWGAAGSPFYNEQFF. The CDR3 nucleotides are TGTGCCAGCAGTGAATGGGGGGCCGCAGGGTCTCCCTTTTACAATGAGCAGTTCTTC.